Listed here are 14 T cell receptor beta chains from one sample, sequenced in a study of cytomegalovirus exposure and HLA in healthy donors. Vbeta (60) and Jbeta (13) primers were used in the PCR. Assay: immunoSEQ multiplex PCR; the TCRdb copy retains only in-frame clones and omits some. The sample has over 110,000 clones; around 80% are singletons. Sequencing was performed on PBMCs. Every receptor here comes from a female donor in good health and CMV-seronegative.

The rearrangement joins TRBV5-4 to TRBJ2-1, with D possibly matching TRBD2 (6 bases). This CDR3 region has 15 residues. Trimming took off 1 base at V and 4 bases at J, with 12 bases between the two ends. Germline CDR1 reads SGHNT; CDR2 reads YYREEE (reference sequence). The CDR3 is CASSLSTSSYNEQFF. The CDR3 coding sequence is TGTGCCAGCAGCTTGTCAACTAGCTCTTACAATGAGCAGTTCTTC.

As to this clone: At one boundary the junction diverges from the germline segment, which might be a read error. The chain employs TRBV7-9 and TRBJ1-2; no definite D call. CDR1 and CDR2 (germline): SEHNR, FQNEAQ (reference sequence). The CDR3 contains 15 residues. Written as DNA, the CDR3 is TGTGCCAGCAGTCCAGAGCCCCCTACTAACTATGGCTACCCCTTC. Translated, it gives CASSPEPPTNYGYPF.

CDR3 in amino acids: CASSGYRGKTEAFF. The CDR3 region has the DNA TGCGCCAGCAGCGGGTACAGGGGTAAAACTGAAGCTTTCTTT. The V call is TRBV5-1, the J call TRBJ1-1, with 7 bases aligning to TRBD1. Losses at the gene ends were 4 bases for V and 5 bases for J; bases not matched to a gene: 8. The CDR3 runs 14 residues. Germline-derived CDR1 and CDR2 are SGHRS and YFSETQ.

V gene TRBV7-8 combines with J gene TRBJ2-7, with 7 bases fitting TRBD1. The CDR3 length is 14 residues. Trimming cost V 1 base and J 6 bases; bases outside gene matches: 6. CDR1 and CDR2 from the germline V gene are SGHVS and FQNEAQ. The chain's CDR3 is CASSLGSGGREQYF. The CDR3, as DNA: TGTGCCAGCAGCTTAGGCTCAGGGGGACGCGAGCAGTACTTC.

The sample holds one count of this clone. The chain has TRBV6-6 and TRBJ1-4; D call uncertain. CDR3 length: 16 residues. Trimming cost V 6 bases and J 1 base, with 15 bases left between them. Germline V gene sequence: CDR1 MNHNY, CDR2 SVGAGI (reference sequence). In nucleotides, the CDR3 is TGTGCCAGCAGCCCTAATAAACGGGGAACTAATGAAAAACTGTTTTTT. Translated: CASSPNKRGTNEKLFF.

This chain links TRBV28 with TRBJ2-7; TRBD2 matches at 9 bases. After removal of 6 bases from V and 6 bases from J, the junction contained 9 bases not matched to a gene. There are 14 residues in the CDR3. Germline-derived CDR1 and CDR2 are MDHEN and SYDVKM. CDR3 sequence (DNA): TGTGCCAGCAGCCAAGCGGGAGGAGGCCCCGAGCAGTACTTC. Amino acid sequence: CASSQAGGGPEQYF.

The V gene is TRBV7-3, the J gene TRBJ2-1, with 8 bases lining up with TRBD2. Germline CDR1 and CDR2: SGHTA and FQGTGA. The ends lost 0 bases at V and 4 bases at J; junction bases unmatched: 2. The CDR3 has 15 residues. CDR3 nucleotide sequence: TGTGCCAGCAGCTTAACAGCGGGAGTTTACAATGAGCAGTTCTTC. Protein sequence: CASSLTAGVYNEQFF.

The gene calls are TRBV11-1 and TRBJ1-2; D perhaps matches TRBD1 (6 bases). The V end was cut by 1 base, the J end by 3 bases, with 24 bases between. Germline V gene data show CDR1 as SGHAT and CDR2 as FQDESV (reference sequence). This CDR3 is built from 19 residues. The CDR3 coding sequence is TGTGCCAGCAGCTTAGAGGGAGGGGGGTTCGGGGGGCGCGACTATGGCTACACCTTC. Translated, it gives CASSLEGGGFGGRDYGYTF.

The chain recombines TRBV6-6 with TRBJ2-5; 12 bases match TRBD2. CDR1 is MNHNY and CDR2 is SVGAGI in the germline V gene (reference sequence). This CDR3 has 15 amino acids. With 10 bases clipped from V and 3 bases from J, the junction kept 9 bases outside the gene matches. The DNA for the CDR3 is TGTGCCACCCGGGGGACTAGCGGGCTGGAAGAGACCCAGTACTTC. It specifies CATRGTSGLEETQYF.

This clone was seen a single time. The V and J genes are TRBV13 and TRBJ2-1, with 8 bases identical to TRBD2. Germline V gives CDR1 PRHDT, CDR2 FYEKMQ (reference sequence). CDR3 length: 16 residues. The trim removed 5 bases at V and 2 bases at J, leaving 8 bases unmatched. The CDR3: CASSLQGLDTYNEQFF. The CDR3 coding sequence is TGTGCCAGCAGCCTCCAGGGACTAGACACCTACAATGAGCAGTTCTTC.

The CDR3 loop reads CAWSPGPMGGETQYF. The DNA for the CDR3 is TGTGCCTGGAGTCCGGGACCCATGGGGGGAGAGACCCAGTACTTC. The rearrangement uses TRBV30 and TRBJ2-5; weak D call: TRBD2 (6 bases). Germline V CDR1 and CDR2: GTSNPN, SVGIG (reference sequence). V lost 2 bases and J 4 bases, leaving 17 bases between the germline ends. This CDR3 is 15 amino acids long. Based on the CDR3 plus reference TRBV30 and TRBJ2-5, the full variable domain is SQTIHQWPATLVQPVGSPLSLECTVEGTSNPNLYWYRQAAGRGLQLLFYSVGIGQISSEVPQNLSASRPQDRQFILSSKKLLLSDSGFYLCAWSPGPMGGETQYFGPGTRLLVL.

In DNA form, the CDR3 reads TGCAGCGTGAAGACAGGGAATCCCTACAATGAGCAGTTCTTC. Translation gives CSVKTGNPYNEQFF. V usage is TRBV29-1 and J usage is TRBJ2-1; 7 bases fit TRBD1. CDR3 length equals 14 residues. From germline, CDR1 is SQVTM and CDR2 ANQGSEA. V dropped 6 bases and J dropped 2; count of bases not matched to a gene: 7.

This rearrangement joins TRBV28 to TRBJ2-5, with D possibly being TRBD1 (5 bases). Germline V lookup: CDR1 MDHEN, CDR2 SYDVKM. This CDR3 has 13 amino acids. The ends were cut back, 6 bases at V and 1 base at J, with 9 bases in the middle. CDR3 coding DNA: TGTGCCAGCAGAGGACACCCCCAAGAGACCCAGTACTTC. Translation: CASRGHPQETQYF. Based on the CDR3 plus reference TRBV28 and TRBJ2-5, the full variable domain is DVKVTQSSRYLVKRTGEKVFLECVQDMDHENMFWYRQDPGLGLRLIYFSYDVKMKEKGDIPEGYSVSREKKERFSLILESASTNQTSMYLCASRGHPQETQYFGPGTRLLVL.

The chain links TRBV28 to TRBJ2-7; the D is unclear. With 5 bases removed from V and 2 bases from J, the gap between germline ends came to 10 bases. Germline V gene data show CDR1 as MDHEN and CDR2 as SYDVKM. The CDR3 has 13 amino acids. CDR3 nucleotide sequence: TGTGCCAGCAGTGCTAGGATCCCCTACGAGCAGTACTTC. Translated: CASSARIPYEQYF.